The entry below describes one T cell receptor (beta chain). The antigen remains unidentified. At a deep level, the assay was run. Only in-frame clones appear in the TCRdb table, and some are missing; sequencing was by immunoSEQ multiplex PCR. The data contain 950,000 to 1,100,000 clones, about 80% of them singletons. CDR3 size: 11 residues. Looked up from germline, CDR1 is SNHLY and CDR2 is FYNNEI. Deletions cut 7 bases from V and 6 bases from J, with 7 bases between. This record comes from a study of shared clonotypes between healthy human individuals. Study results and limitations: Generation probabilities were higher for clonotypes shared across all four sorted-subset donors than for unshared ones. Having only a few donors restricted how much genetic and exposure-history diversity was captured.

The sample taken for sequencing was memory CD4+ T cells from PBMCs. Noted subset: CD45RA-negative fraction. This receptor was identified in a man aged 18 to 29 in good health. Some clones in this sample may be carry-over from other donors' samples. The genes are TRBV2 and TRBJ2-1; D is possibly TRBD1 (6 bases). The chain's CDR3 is CASTGANEQFF. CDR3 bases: TGTGCCAGCACAGGGGCCAATGAGCAGTTCTTC. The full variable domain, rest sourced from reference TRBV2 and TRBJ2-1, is EPEVTQTPSHQVTQMGQEVILRCVPISNHLYFYWYRQILGQKVEFLVSFYNNEISEKSEIFDDQFSVERPDGSNFTLKIRSTKLEDSAMYFCASTGANEQFFGPGTRLTVL.